This T cell receptor (beta chain) was observed in a study of blood T cell repertoires in COVID-19. The method was immunoSEQ multiplex PCR; TCRdb's version includes in-frame clones alone and lacks a portion of them. The profile covers approximately 300,000 clones, with about nine tenths appearing a single time and 11% taken by the ten largest. Germline V lookup: CDR1 GTSNPN, CDR2 SVGIG (reference sequence). This CDR3 has 13 residues. The trim removed 7 bases at V and 4 bases at J, leaving 7 bases unmatched. The clonotype comes from a woman aged 25-40 years with COVID-19, enrolled during active disease. The material sequenced was peripheral blood. The chain uses TRBV30 and TRBJ2-7, with 10 bases matching TRBD2. The CDR3 here is CAFQAGGSYEQYF. In nucleotides, the CDR3 is TGTGCCTTCCAAGCGGGAGGGTCGTACGAGCAGTACTTC.